This passage covers 2 T cell receptor beta chains from one sample sequenced in a study of blood T cell repertoires in COVID-19. The protocol was immunoSEQ multiplex PCR, while the TCRdb copy is restricted to in-frame clones and leaves out a portion. The repertoire holds tens of thousands of clones, with 90% as singletons. Material for sequencing was peripheral blood. The source is a man aged 50 to 59 with acute or convalescent COVID-19.

Here the CDR3 reads CASSTGQFNYGYTF. The CDR3, as DNA: TGTGCCAGTAGTACAGGACAGTTCAACTATGGCTACACCTTC. The V call is TRBV19, the J call TRBJ1-2; TRBD1 is a possible D gene (6 bases). The V and J ends lost 4 bases and 2 bases respectively, with 11 bases between them. Germline CDR1 reads LNHDA; CDR2 reads SQIVND (reference sequence). The CDR3 runs to 14 residues.

This rearrangement joins TRBV6-1 to TRBJ1-2; 7 bases match TRBD1. Germline V CDR1 and CDR2: MNHNS, SASEGT. This CDR3 has 15 amino acids. The V segment lost 1 base and the J segment 4 bases; nucleotides outside the gene matches: 6. CDR3 nucleotides: TGTGCCAGCAGTGAAGAGGCAGGGGGAGGCTATGGCTACACCTTC. Protein sequence: CASSEEAGGGYGYTF.